The T cell receptor (beta chain) under discussion was sequenced for a study of blood T cell repertoires in COVID-19. The repertoire was sequenced with immunoSEQ multiplex PCR; TCRdb's copy has only in-frame clones and lacks some. The sample lists about 70,000 clones, roughly nine tenths occurring once. The CDR3 runs 11 residues. Trimming took off 1 base at V and 15 bases at J, with 10 bases between the two ends. Germline V gives CDR1 SGHTA, CDR2 FQGNSA. This chain joins TRBV7-2 and TRBJ2-1; the D is unclear. The receptor was derived from a man aged 45-65 years with COVID-19, enrolled during active disease. Sequenced sample: peripheral blood. In DNA, the CDR3 is TGTGCCAGCAGCTTAGACTCCCCTCCGTTCTTC. Protein sequence: CASSLDSPPFF.